The present T cell receptor (beta chain) was sequenced within a study of cytomegalovirus exposure and HLA in healthy donors. Findings of the study overall: Being productive about 87% or about 30% of the time was typical of most TCR beta V segments in an earlier analysis.

Amplification used 60 Vbeta primers and 13 Jbeta primers. As processed by the authors: Per a later analysis, the number of unique TCR beta chains was some 80 million, of which roughly 11 million were shared. Profiled with immunoSEQ multiplex PCR; TCRdb holds only in-frame clones, not every one. V, J and clone size derive from that table, while D and trimming were established from the DNA sequence. The data hold 120,000 or so clones, with 80% observed a single time. The germline V gene has CDR1 MNHEY and CDR2 SVGAGI. V lost 6 bases, J lost 3 bases, and 8 bases stayed unmatched. The CDR3 runs to 14 residues. In regard to this clone: Its antigen is as yet unknown.

This chain links TRBV6-5 with TRBJ2-7; 7 bases match TRBD1. The origin of this receptor is a man aged 30 to 39 in good health and CMV-seropositive. The sample comprised PBMCs. The CDR3 DNA is TGTGCCAGCAGGTTATTCCGGGACAGCTACGAGCAGTACTTC. Its translation: CASRLFRDSYEQYF.